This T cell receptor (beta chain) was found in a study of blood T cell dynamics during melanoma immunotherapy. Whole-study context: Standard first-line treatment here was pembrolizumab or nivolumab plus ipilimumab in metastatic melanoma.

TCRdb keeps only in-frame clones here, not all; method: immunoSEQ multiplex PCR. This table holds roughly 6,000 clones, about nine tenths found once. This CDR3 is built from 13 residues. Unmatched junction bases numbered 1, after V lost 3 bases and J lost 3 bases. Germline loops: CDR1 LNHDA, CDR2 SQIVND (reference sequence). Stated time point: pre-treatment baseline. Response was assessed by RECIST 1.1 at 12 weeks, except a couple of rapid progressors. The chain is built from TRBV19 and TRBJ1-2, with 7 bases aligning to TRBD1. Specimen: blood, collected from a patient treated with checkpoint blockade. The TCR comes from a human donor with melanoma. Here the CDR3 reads CASSIRGDYGYTF. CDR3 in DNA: TGTGCCAGTAGTATCAGGGGGGACTATGGCTACACCTTC. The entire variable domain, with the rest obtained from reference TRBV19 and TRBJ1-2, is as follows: DGGITQSPKYLFRKEGQNVTLSCEQNLNHDAMYWYRQDPGQGLRLIYYSQIVNDFQKGDIAEGYSVSREKKESFPLTVTSAQKNPTAFYLCASSIRGDYGYTFGSGTRLTVV.